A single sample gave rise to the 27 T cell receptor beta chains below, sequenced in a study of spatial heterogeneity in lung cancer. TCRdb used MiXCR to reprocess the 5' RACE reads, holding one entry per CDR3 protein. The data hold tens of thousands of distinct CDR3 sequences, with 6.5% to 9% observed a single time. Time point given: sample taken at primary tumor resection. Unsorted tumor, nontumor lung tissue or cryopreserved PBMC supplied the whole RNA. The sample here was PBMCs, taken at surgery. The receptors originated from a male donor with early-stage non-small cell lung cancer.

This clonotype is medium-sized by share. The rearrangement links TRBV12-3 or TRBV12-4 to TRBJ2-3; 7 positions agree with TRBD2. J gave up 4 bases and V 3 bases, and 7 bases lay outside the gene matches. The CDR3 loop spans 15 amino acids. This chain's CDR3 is CASSFPSGGADTQYF. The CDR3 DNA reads TGTGCCAGCAGTTTCCCTAGCGGTGGCGCAGATACGCAGTATTTT.

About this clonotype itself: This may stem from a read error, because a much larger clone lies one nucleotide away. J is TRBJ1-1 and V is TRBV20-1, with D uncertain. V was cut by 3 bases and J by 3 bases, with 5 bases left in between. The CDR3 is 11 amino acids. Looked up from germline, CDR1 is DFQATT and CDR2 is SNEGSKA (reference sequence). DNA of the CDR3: TGCAGTGCTAGGGATGACACTGAAGCTTTCTTT. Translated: CSARDDTEAFF.

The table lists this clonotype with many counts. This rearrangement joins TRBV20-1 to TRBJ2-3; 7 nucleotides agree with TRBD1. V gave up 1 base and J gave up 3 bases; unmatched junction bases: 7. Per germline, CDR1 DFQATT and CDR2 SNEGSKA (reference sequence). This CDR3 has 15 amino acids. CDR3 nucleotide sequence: TGCAGTGCTAGAGGTGCAGGGGGTGGTACAGATACGCAGTATTTT. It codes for CSARGAGGGTDTQYF.

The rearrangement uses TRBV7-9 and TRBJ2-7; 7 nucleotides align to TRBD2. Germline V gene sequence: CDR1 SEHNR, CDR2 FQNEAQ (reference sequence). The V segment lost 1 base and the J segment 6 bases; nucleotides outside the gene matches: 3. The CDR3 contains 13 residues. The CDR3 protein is CASSLGSSGEQYV. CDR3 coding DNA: TGTGCCAGCAGCTTAGGTTCTAGCGGCGAGCAGTACGTC.

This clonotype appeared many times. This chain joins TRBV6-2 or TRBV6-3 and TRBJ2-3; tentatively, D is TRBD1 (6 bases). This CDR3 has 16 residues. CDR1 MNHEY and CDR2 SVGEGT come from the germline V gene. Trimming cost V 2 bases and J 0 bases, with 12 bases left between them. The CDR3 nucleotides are TGTGCCAGCAGTTACGGGGGCTACTCTAGCACAGATACGCAGTATTTT. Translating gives CASSYGGYSSTDTQYF.

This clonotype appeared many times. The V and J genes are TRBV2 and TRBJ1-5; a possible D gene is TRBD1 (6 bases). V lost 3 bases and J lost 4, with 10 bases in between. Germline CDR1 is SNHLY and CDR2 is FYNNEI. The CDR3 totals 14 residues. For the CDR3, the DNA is TGTGCCAGCAGTGACGGGGACAATAATCAGCCCCAGCATTTT. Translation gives CASSDGDNNQPQHF.

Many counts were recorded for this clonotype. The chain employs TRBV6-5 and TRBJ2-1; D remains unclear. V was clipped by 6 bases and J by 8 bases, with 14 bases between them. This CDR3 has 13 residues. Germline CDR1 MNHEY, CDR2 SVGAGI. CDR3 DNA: TGTGCCAGCAGCCAACTCATCCGGTATGAGCAGTTCTTC. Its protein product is CASSQLIRYEQFF.

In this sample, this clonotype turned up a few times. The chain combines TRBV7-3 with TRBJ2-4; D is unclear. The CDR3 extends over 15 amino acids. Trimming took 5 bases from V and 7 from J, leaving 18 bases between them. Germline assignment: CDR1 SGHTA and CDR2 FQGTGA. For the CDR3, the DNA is TGTGCCAGCAGCCCAACGGGTGGCCCCCCCAACATTCAGTACTTC. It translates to CASSPTGGPPNIQYF.

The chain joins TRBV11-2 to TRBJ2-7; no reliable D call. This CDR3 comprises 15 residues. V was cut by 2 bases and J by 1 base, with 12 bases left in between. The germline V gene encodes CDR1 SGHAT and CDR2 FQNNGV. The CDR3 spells CASSLYSSTSYEQYF. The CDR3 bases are TGTGCCAGCAGCTTATACAGCTCAACTTCCTACGAGCAGTACTTC.

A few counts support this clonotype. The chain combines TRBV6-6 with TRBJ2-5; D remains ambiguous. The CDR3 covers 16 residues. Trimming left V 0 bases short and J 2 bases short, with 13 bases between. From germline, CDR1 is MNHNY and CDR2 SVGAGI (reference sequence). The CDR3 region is CASSYSMRPSQETQYF. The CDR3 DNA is TGTGCCAGCAGTTACTCGATGCGGCCGAGTCAAGAGACCCAGTACTTC.

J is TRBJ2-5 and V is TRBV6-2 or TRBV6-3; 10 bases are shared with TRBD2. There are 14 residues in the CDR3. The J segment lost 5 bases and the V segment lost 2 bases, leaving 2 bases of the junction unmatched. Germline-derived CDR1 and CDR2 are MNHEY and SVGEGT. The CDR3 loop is CASSYTGLAETQYF. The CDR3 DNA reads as TGTGCCAGCAGTTACACGGGACTAGCGGAGACCCAGTACTTC.

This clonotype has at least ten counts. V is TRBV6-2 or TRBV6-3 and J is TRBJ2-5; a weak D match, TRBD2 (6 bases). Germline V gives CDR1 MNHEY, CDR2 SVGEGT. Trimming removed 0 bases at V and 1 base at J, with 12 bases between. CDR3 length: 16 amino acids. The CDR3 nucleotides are TGTGCCAGCAGTTACTCGTTACGGGGGACCCAAGAGACCCAGTACTTC. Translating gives CASSYSLRGTQETQYF.

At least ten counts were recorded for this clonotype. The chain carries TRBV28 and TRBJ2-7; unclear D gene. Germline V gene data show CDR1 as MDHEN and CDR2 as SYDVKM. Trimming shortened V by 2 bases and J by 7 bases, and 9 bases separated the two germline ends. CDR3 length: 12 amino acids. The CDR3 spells CASSLGLGEQYV. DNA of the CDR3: TGTGCCAGCAGTTTAGGGTTAGGGGAGCAGTACGTC.

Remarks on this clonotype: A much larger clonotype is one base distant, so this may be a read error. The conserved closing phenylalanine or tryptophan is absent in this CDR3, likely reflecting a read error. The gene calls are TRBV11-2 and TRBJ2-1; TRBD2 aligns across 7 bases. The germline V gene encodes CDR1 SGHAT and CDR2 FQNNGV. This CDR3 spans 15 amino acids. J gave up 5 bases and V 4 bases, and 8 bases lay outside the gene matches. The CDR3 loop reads CASSSRTSIHNEQFL. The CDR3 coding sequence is TGTGCCAGCAGCTCTCGGACTAGTATTCACAATGAGCAGTTCCTC.

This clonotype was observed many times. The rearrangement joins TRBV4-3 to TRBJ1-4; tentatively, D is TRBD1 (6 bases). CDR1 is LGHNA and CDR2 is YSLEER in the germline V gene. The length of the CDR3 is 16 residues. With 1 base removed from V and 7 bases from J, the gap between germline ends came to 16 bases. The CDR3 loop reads CASSQGGRGKGEKLFF. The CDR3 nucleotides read TGCGCCAGCAGCCAAGGAGGAAGGGGGAAGGGTGAAAAACTGTTTTTT.

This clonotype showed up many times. CDR3 sequence (DNA): TGTGCCAGCAGCTTGGAACTCGGGTATTCGGGCAATGAGCAGTTCTTC. Translation gives CASSLELGYSGNEQFF. The V gene is TRBV5-4, the J gene TRBJ2-1, with D unclear. The CDR3 contains 16 residues. Germline loops: CDR1 SGHNT, CDR2 YYREEE (reference sequence). Trimming took 0 bases from V and 6 from J, leaving 16 bases between them.

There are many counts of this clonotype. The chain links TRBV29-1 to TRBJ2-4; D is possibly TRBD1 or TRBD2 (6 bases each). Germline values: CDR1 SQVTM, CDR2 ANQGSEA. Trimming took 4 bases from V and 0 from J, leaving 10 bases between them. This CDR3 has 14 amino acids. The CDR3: CSVGGAEAKNIQYF. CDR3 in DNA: TGCAGCGTTGGGGGGGCGGAAGCCAAAAACATTCAGTACTTC.

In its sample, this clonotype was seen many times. CDR3 protein: CASSALATSYNEQFF. The CDR3 DNA reads TGTGCCAGCAGCGCCCTAGCGACCTCCTACAATGAGCAGTTCTTC. The V and J genes are TRBV9 and TRBJ2-1; D is perhaps TRBD2 (6 bases). The germline V gene encodes CDR1 SGDLS and CDR2 YYNGEE. The V and J ends lost 3 bases and 0 bases respectively, with 10 bases between them. The CDR3 covers 15 residues.

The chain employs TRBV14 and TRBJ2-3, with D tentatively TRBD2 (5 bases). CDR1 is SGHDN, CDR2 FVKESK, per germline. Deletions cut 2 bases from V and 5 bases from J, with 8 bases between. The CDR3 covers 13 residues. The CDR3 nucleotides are TGTGCCAGCAGCCAAAACAGCGGAGATACGCAGTATTTT. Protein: CASSQNSGDTQYF.

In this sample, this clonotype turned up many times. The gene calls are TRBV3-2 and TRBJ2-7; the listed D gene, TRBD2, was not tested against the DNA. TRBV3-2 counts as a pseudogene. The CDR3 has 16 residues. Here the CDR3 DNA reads TGTGCCAGCAGCCGCAAAATAGCGGGAGGGCCGGACGAGCAGTACGTC. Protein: CASSRKIAGGPDEQYV.

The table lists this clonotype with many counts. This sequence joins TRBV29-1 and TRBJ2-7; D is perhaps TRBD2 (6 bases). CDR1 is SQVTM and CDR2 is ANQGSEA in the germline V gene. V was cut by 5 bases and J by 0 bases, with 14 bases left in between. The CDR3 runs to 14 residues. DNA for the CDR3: TGCAGCGTTACCTCAACCGGGAGCTCCTACGAGCAGTACTTC. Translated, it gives CSVTSTGSSYEQYF.

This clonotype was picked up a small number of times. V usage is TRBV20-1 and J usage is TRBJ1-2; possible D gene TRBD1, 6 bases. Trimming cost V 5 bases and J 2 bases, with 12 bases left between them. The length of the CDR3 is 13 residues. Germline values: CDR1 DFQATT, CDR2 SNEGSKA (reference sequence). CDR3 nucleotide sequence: TGCAGTGCTTTTCCCACAGGGAACTATGGCTACACCTTC. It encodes CSAFPTGNYGYTF.

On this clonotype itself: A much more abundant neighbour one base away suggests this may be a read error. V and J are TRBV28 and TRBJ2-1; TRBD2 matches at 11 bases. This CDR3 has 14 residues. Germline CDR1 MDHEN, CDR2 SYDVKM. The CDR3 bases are TGTGCCGGCGAAACTAGCGGGAGAGCCGGTGAGCAGGTCTTC. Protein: CAGETSGRAGEQVF.

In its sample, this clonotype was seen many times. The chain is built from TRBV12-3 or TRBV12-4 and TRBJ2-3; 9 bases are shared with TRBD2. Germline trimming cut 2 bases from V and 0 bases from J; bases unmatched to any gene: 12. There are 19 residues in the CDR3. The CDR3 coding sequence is TGTGCCAGCAGTTTAAGGGCTAGCGGGACCCTTTCTAGCACAGATACGCAGTATTTT. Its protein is CASSLRASGTLSSTDTQYF.

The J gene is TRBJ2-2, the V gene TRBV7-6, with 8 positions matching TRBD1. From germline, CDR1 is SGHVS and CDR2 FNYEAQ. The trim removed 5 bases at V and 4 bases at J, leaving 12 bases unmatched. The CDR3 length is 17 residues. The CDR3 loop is CASSTWITGGGTGELFF. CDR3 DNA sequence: TGTGCCAGCAGCACCTGGATAACAGGGGGAGGCACCGGGGAGCTGTTTTTT.

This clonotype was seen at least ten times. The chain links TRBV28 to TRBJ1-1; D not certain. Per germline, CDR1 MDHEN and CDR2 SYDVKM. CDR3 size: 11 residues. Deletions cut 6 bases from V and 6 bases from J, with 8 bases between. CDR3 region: CASSLGAEAFF. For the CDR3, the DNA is TGTGCCAGCAGCCTGGGAGCTGAAGCTTTCTTT.

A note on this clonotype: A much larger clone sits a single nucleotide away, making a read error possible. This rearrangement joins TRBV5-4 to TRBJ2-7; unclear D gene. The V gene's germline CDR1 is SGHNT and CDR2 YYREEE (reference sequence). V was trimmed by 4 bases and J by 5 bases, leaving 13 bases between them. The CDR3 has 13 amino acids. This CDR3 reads CASSPTGFHEQYF. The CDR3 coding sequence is TGTGCCAGCAGCCCCACCGGGTTCCACGAGCAGTACTTC.